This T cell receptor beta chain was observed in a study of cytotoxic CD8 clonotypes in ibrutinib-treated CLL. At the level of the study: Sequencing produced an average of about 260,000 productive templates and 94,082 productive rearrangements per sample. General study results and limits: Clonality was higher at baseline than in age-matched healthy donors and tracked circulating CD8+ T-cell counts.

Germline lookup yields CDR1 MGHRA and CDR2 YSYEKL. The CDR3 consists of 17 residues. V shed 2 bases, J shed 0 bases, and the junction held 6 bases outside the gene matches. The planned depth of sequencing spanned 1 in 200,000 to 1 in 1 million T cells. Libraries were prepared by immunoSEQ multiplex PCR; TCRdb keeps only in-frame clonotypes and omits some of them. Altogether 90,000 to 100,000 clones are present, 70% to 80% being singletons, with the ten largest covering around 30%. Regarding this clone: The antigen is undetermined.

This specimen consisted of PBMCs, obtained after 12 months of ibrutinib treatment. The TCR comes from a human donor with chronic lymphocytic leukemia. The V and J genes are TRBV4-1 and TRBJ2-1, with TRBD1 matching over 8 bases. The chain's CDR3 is CASSQRGQASSYNEQFF. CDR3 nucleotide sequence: TGCGCCAGCAGCCAAAGGGGACAGGCAAGCTCCTACAATGAGCAGTTCTTC.